This TCR beta chain is drawn from a study of human T cells and chemical hapten exposure. The overall study: Diphenylcyclopropenone was applied weekly to patients' scalps across the roughly 23-week study. Patients, mostly women, had alopecia areata, alopecia totalis or alopecia universalis. Study-wide points: Expanded TCRs made up significantly more big CDR3 similarity clusters than controls did.

Germline V gene sequence: CDR1 SGHRS, CDR2 YFSETQ. V was trimmed by 0 bases and J by 5 bases, leaving 15 bases between them. This CDR3 contains 16 residues. Authors' processing steps: Sample TCR totals centred on a median of around 96,000, ranging roughly 20,000 to 700,000. A single record per CDR3 protein comes from TCRdb applying MiXCR to the RACE reads. The V and J calls reflect TCRdb's pipeline rather than the authors' work. The profile shows 150,000 to 200,000 distinct CDR3 sequences, around 30% of them singletons. Time point indicated: patch test 3, about 24 weeks after DPC sensitization. Noted treatment: therapeutic diphenylcyclopropenone sensitization with weekly scalp DPC. On this clonotype itself: Its matching antigen is unknown.

Source: whole blood, taken in connection with sensitization to the hapten diphenylcyclopropenone (DPC). The J gene is TRBJ2-1, the V gene TRBV5-1; D possibly corresponds to TRBD2 (5 bases). This receptor was taken from a woman aged 18-29 years with alopecia areata. Some clones in this sample may be carry-over from other donors' samples. The CDR3 sequence: CASSLGSGAGHNEQFF. CDR3 DNA sequence: TGCGCCAGCAGCTTGGGGTCTGGCGCGGGCCACAATGAGCAGTTCTTC.